Listed below are T cell receptor beta chains from one sample, sequenced in a study of cytomegalovirus exposure and HLA in healthy donors. The protocol was immunoSEQ multiplex PCR, while the TCRdb copy is restricted to in-frame clones and leaves out a portion. The sample holds around 150,000 clones; about three quarters are singletons and the top ten take over 2%. The sample taken for sequencing was PBMCs. The receptor set was obtained from a female donor in good health and CMV-seronegative. Each CDR3 is given with its conserved first and last residue. A D gene is named only where the DNA matches it firmly. Not all rows give a size; the values are once, few, many and, for expanded clones, a class.

D gene: .; V gene: TRBV5-1; J gene: TRBJ2-7; clone size: .; CDR3 DNA: TGCGCCAGCAGCATGGAGGTGGCTAGTCGGAACGAGCAGTACTTC; CDR3 protein: CASSMEVASRNEQYF
D gene: .; V gene: TRBV30; J gene: TRBJ1-2; clone size: .; CDR3 DNA: TGTGCCTGGAGTATCGGAGCTAACTATGGCTACACCTTC; CDR3 protein: CAWSIGANYGYTF
D gene: TRBD2; V gene: TRBV7-9; J gene: TRBJ2-7; clone size: .; CDR3 DNA: TGTGCCAGCAGCTCCCAGGGACTAGCGGGTCTCGACGAGCAGTACTTC; CDR3 protein: CASSSQGLAGLDEQYF
D gene: .; V gene: TRBV10-3; J gene: TRBJ1-2; clone size: .; CDR3 DNA: TGTGCCATCAGTGGGGGGGTGGACTATGGCTACACCTTC; CDR3 protein: CAISGGVDYGYTF
D gene: TRBD1; V gene: TRBV7-3; J gene: TRBJ1-2; clone size: .; CDR3 DNA: TGTGCCAGCAGCGTGACAGGGTCCCTTAGCTACACCTTC; CDR3 protein: CASSVTGSLSYTF
D gene: TRBD2; V gene: TRBV6-4; J gene: TRBJ2-3; clone size: .; CDR3 DNA: TGTGCCAGCAGTGAGTCAGCGGGGACAGATACGCAGTATTTT; CDR3 protein: CASSESAGTDTQYF
D gene: .; V gene: TRBV11-2; J gene: TRBJ1-5; clone size: .; CDR3 DNA: TGTGCCAGCAGCTTAGGAAGAGGTCAGCCCCAGCATTTT; CDR3 protein: CASSLGRGQPQHF
D gene: TRBD2; V gene: TRBV29-1; J gene: TRBJ2-1; clone size: .; CDR3 DNA: TGCAGCGTAATACTAGCGGGAGGGTTGGATGAGCAGTTCTTC; CDR3 protein: CSVILAGGLDEQFF
D gene: .; V gene: TRBV5-1; J gene: TRBJ1-5; clone size: .; CDR3 DNA: TGCGCCAGCAGCTTGGATGCAGGGAACAATCAGCCCCAGCATTTT; CDR3 protein: CASSLDAGNNQPQHF
D gene: .; V gene: TRBV7-9; J gene: TRBJ2-4; clone size: .; CDR3 DNA: TGTGCCAGCAGCTTCCCGCCCAGGGCCCAGGGTATGGCCAAAAACATTCAGTACTTC; CDR3 protein: CASSFPPRAQGMAKNIQYF
D gene: TRBD1; V gene: TRBV30; J gene: TRBJ2-7; clone size: .; CDR3 DNA: TGTGCCTGGAGTGGCCGAGGGACAGGGGGCTACGAGCAGTACTTC; CDR3 protein: CAWSGRGTGGYEQYF
D gene: .; V gene: TRBV2; J gene: TRBJ1-6; clone size: .; CDR3 DNA: TGTGCCAGCAGTGAAAGGGAGACCCTCAATAATTCACCCCTCCACTTT; CDR3 protein: CASSERETLNNSPLHF
D gene: .; V gene: TRBV7-9; J gene: TRBJ1-5; clone size: .; CDR3 DNA: TGTGCCAGCAGCTTAGCCGGGAGCCAGCCCCAGCATTTT; CDR3 protein: CASSLAGSQPQHF
D gene: TRBD2; V gene: TRBV7-9; J gene: TRBJ2-7; clone size: .; CDR3 DNA: TGTGCCAGCAGCCCCCGGGGGAGCGGGGTAACCTACGAGCAGTACTTC; CDR3 protein: CASSPRGSGVTYEQYF
D gene: .; V gene: TRBV30; J gene: TRBJ2-3; clone size: .; CDR3 DNA: TGTGCCTGGAGTTCGGGCACAGATACGCAGTATTTT; CDR3 protein: CAWSSGTDTQYF
D gene: TRBD2; V gene: TRBV5-4; J gene: TRBJ2-1; clone size: .; CDR3 DNA: TGTGCCAGCAGCTTGAGGCGGGATAGCGGGGGTCCCGCCTACAATGAGCAGTTCTTC; CDR3 protein: CASSLRRDSGGPAYNEQFF
D gene: .; V gene: TRBV11-3; J gene: TRBJ1-1; clone size: .; CDR3 DNA: TGTGCCAGCAGCTTAGCCTCGTACACTGAAGCTTTCTTT; CDR3 protein: CASSLASYTEAFF
D gene: .; V gene: TRBV6-4; J gene: TRBJ1-3; clone size: few; CDR3 DNA: TGTGCCAGCAGTGGGGTAGAGTGTCGGGGGGCTGGTGGAAACACCATATATTTT; CDR3 protein: CASSGVECRGAGGNTIYF
D gene: TRBD1; V gene: TRBV28; J gene: TRBJ2-3; clone size: few; CDR3 DNA: TGTGCCAGCAGTTTACCTCCGGGACAGGGGGCCGGGGCGCAGTATTTT; CDR3 protein: CASSLPPGQGAGAQYF
D gene: TRBD2; V gene: TRBV5-1; J gene: TRBJ2-3; clone size: .; CDR3 DNA: TGCGCCAGCAGCGGACCCCCCGAGCGGGAGGGAACAGATACGCAGTATTTT; CDR3 protein: CASSGPPEREGTDTQYF
D gene: .; V gene: TRBV19; J gene: TRBJ2-3; clone size: .; CDR3 DNA: TGTGCCAGTAGTATCCGGACAGCCACAGATACGCAGTATTTT; CDR3 protein: CASSIRTATDTQYF
D gene: TRBD2; V gene: TRBV7-2; J gene: TRBJ2-1; clone size: .; CDR3 DNA: TGTGCCAGCAGCCCGCCGACTAGCGGGGGGCCAAATGAGCAGTTCTTC; CDR3 protein: CASSPPTSGGPNEQFF
D gene: TRBD1; V gene: TRBV7-3; J gene: TRBJ2-7; clone size: .; CDR3 DNA: TGTGCCAGCAGCTTTATTGGGGGACAGGATGGGGAGCAGTACTTC; CDR3 protein: CASSFIGGQDGEQYF
D gene: TRBD1; V gene: TRBV10-3; J gene: TRBJ1-3; clone size: .; CDR3 DNA: TGTGCCATCAGTAAGGGACAGGGGGCCTCCTCTGGAAACACCATATATTTT; CDR3 protein: CAISKGQGASSGNTIYF
D gene: TRBD1; V gene: TRBV2; J gene: TRBJ1-1; clone size: .; CDR3 DNA: TGTGCCAGCAGAACCGGGACAGGGGTCGCTGAAGCTTTCTTT; CDR3 protein: CASRTGTGVAEAFF
D gene: TRBD2; V gene: TRBV7-2; J gene: TRBJ2-3; clone size: few; CDR3 DNA: TGTGCCAGCAGCTTAGTCGCGGGAGGGGCCGATACGCAGTATTTT; CDR3 protein: CASSLVAGGADTQYF
D gene: TRBD1; V gene: TRBV30; J gene: TRBJ1-3; clone size: few; CDR3 DNA: TGTGCCTACGACAGGGGGAGCTCTGGAAACACCATATATTTT; CDR3 protein: CAYDRGSSGNTIYF
D gene: TRBD2; V gene: TRBV5-1; J gene: TRBJ2-7; clone size: .; CDR3 DNA: TGCGCCAGCAGCCCCGGGGACTACTCCTACGAGCAGTACTTC; CDR3 protein: CASSPGDYSYEQYF
D gene: TRBD1; V gene: TRBV2; J gene: TRBJ1-1; clone size: .; CDR3 DNA: TGTGCCAGCAGTGGAGGGCGATCCAGGGGGCGGACTGAAGCTTTCTTT; CDR3 protein: CASSGGRSRGRTEAFF
D gene: .; V gene: TRBV5-1; J gene: TRBJ1-6; clone size: .; CDR3 DNA: TGCGCCAGCAGCTTGGACGAGAGGAATTCACCCCTCCACTTT; CDR3 protein: CASSLDERNSPLHF
D gene: .; V gene: TRBV6-6; J gene: TRBJ2-1; clone size: .; CDR3 DNA: TGTGCCAGCAGTTACCCGGTGAATGAGCAGTTCTTC; CDR3 protein: CASSYPVNEQFF
D gene: TRBD2; V gene: TRBV7-7; J gene: TRBJ2-1; clone size: .; CDR3 DNA: TGTGCCAGCAGCGCTAGCGGGGGGGCCTACAATGAGCAGTTCTTC; CDR3 protein: CASSASGGAYNEQFF
D gene: TRBD2; V gene: TRBV7-2; J gene: TRBJ2-7; clone size: .; CDR3 DNA: TGTGCCAGCAGCTTAGTTGGCGGGGGGGCCGGGTACGAGCAGTACTTC; CDR3 protein: CASSLVGGGAGYEQYF
D gene: .; V gene: TRBV5-1; J gene: TRBJ2-7; clone size: .; CDR3 DNA: TGCGCCAGCAGCTTGGGCGGGCTCGAGCAATCGGGGCAGTACTTC; CDR3 protein: CASSLGGLEQSGQYF
D gene: .; V gene: TRBV7-9; J gene: TRBJ1-1; clone size: .; CDR3 DNA: TGTGCCAGCAGCTTACAGGGAAACCTGAACACTGAAGCTTTCTTT; CDR3 protein: CASSLQGNLNTEAFF
D gene: .; V gene: TRBV28; J gene: TRBJ2-7; clone size: .; CDR3 DNA: TGTGCCAGCCAAGACAGCTTCTACGAGCAGTACTTC; CDR3 protein: CASQDSFYEQYF
D gene: .; V gene: TRBV30; J gene: TRBJ1-4; clone size: .; CDR3 DNA: TGTGCCTGGAGTGGGTGGGGGGGCGATGAAAAACTGTTTTTT; CDR3 protein: CAWSGWGGDEKLFF
D gene: TRBD2; V gene: TRBV10-1; J gene: TRBJ2-7; clone size: .; CDR3 DNA: TGCGCCAGCAGTGAGTCGGGAGGGGAGCAGTACTTC; CDR3 protein: CASSESGGEQYF
D gene: .; V gene: TRBV19; J gene: TRBJ1-1; clone size: .; CDR3 DNA: TGTGCCAGTAGTATAGGAGGCCTATATGTCCACACTGAAGCTTTCTTT; CDR3 protein: CASSIGGLYVHTEAFF
D gene: .; V gene: TRBV11-2; J gene: TRBJ2-7; clone size: .; CDR3 DNA: TGTGCCAGCAGCTTAGAAAGGACAACCTACGAGCAGTACTTC; CDR3 protein: CASSLERTTYEQYF
D gene: .; V gene: TRBV5-1; J gene: TRBJ2-7; clone size: .; CDR3 DNA: TGCGCCAGCAGCTTCCAGCAGGGATCCTACGAGCAGTACTTC; CDR3 protein: CASSFQQGSYEQYF
D gene: TRBD2; V gene: TRBV5-1; J gene: TRBJ2-1; clone size: .; CDR3 DNA: TGCGCCAGCAGCTCGGGACTAGCGGGAGTAAATGAGCAGTTCTTC; CDR3 protein: CASSSGLAGVNEQFF
D gene: .; V gene: TRBV5-1; J gene: TRBJ2-7; clone size: .; CDR3 DNA: TGCGCCAGCAGCCTCGACTACAGTAACGCCTACGAGCAGTACTTC; CDR3 protein: CASSLDYSNAYEQYF
D gene: TRBD2; V gene: TRBV6-1; J gene: TRBJ2-1; clone size: .; CDR3 DNA: TGTGCCAGCAGTGTCACTAGCGGGATATACAATGAGCAGTTCTTC; CDR3 protein: CASSVTSGIYNEQFF
D gene: .; V gene: TRBV7-6; J gene: TRBJ1-2; clone size: .; CDR3 DNA: TGTGCCAGCACCCTTACAACAGGGAGCTATGGCTACACCTTC; CDR3 protein: CASTLTTGSYGYTF
D gene: .; V gene: TRBV7-2; J gene: TRBJ1-2; clone size: few; CDR3 DNA: TGTGCCAGCAGCTTAGCGGCCTCCTATGGCTACACCTTC; CDR3 protein: CASSLAASYGYTF
D gene: TRBD2; V gene: TRBV5-1; J gene: TRBJ2-1; clone size: .; CDR3 DNA: TGCGCCAGCAGCTCAGGACTAGCGGGGGGTCCGACTAACAATGAGCAGTTCTTC; CDR3 protein: CASSSGLAGGPTNNEQFF
D gene: .; V gene: TRBV28; J gene: TRBJ2-7; clone size: .; CDR3 DNA: TGTGCCAGCAGTTTACGTGGGAGGCTCACCTACGAGCAGTACTTC; CDR3 protein: CASSLRGRLTYEQYF
D gene: .; V gene: TRBV6-1; J gene: TRBJ2-6; clone size: .; CDR3 DNA: TGTGCCAGCAGGGCTTCGGGGTGGGGGGCCAACGTCCTGACTTTC; CDR3 protein: CASRASGWGANVLTF
D gene: TRBD2; V gene: TRBV5-1; J gene: TRBJ2-1; clone size: .; CDR3 DNA: TGCGCCAGCAGCCCAACAGGGACTAGCGGAAACAATGAGCAGTTCTTC; CDR3 protein: CASSPTGTSGNNEQFF
D gene: TRBD2; V gene: TRBV29-1; J gene: TRBJ2-2; clone size: once; CDR3 DNA: TGCAGCGTGAAGCGGGAGGCGAACACCGGGGAGCTGTTTTTT; CDR3 protein: CSVKREANTGELFF
D gene: .; V gene: TRBV4-1; J gene: TRBJ1-3; clone size: .; CDR3 DNA: TGCGCCAGCAGCCAAGTGGCCCTTGGAAACACCATATATTTT; CDR3 protein: CASSQVALGNTIYF
D gene: TRBD2; V gene: TRBV9; J gene: TRBJ2-4; clone size: once; CDR3 DNA: TGTGCCAGCAGCGTACTCGGGGGGGCTGCCATTCAGTACTTC; CDR3 protein: CASSVLGGAAIQYF
D gene: TRBD1; V gene: TRBV2; J gene: TRBJ1-1; clone size: .; CDR3 DNA: TGTGCCAGCAGGACAGGGACCACTGAAGCTTTCTTT; CDR3 protein: CASRTGTTEAFF
D gene: .; V gene: TRBV30; J gene: TRBJ2-7; clone size: .; CDR3 DNA: TGTGCCTGGAGCGAATTGATAACAGGCGAGCAGTACTTC; CDR3 protein: CAWSELITGEQYF
D gene: .; V gene: TRBV19; J gene: TRBJ1-6; clone size: .; CDR3 DNA: TGTGCCAGTAGTATAGTGGGGCAGGGGAATTCACCCCTCCACTTT; CDR3 protein: CASSIVGQGNSPLHF
D gene: TRBD1; V gene: TRBV9; J gene: TRBJ2-3; clone size: .; CDR3 DNA: TGTGCCAGCAGCCGAGGGACAGGGGGCACAGATACGCAGTATTTT; CDR3 protein: CASSRGTGGTDTQYF